The next 7 T cell receptor beta chains were all read from a single sample in a study of T-cell memory formation after mild COVID-19. TCRdb ran MiXCR on the 5' RACE reads and lists one entry per CDR3 protein. The profile shows fewer than 200,000 distinct CDR3 sequences, approximately 18% of them singletons. Source material: PBMCs or a T cell subset sorted from them (not recorded which). These receptors all come from a man between 18 and 29 years old who had mild COVID-19 (a few samples of this study predate the infection). Cell type and time point are not known.

This clonotype was counted a few times. The chain employs TRBV20-1 and TRBJ1-5; D may be TRBD1 (6 bases). Germline V gene sequence: CDR1 DFQATT, CDR2 SNEGSKA (reference sequence). With 2 bases removed from V and 7 bases from J, the gap between germline ends came to 15 bases. The CDR3 is 14 amino acids. This CDR3 reads CSARWGGAGQPQHF. The CDR3 DNA follows: TGCAGTGCTAGATGGGGGGGGGCTGGGCAGCCCCAGCATTTT.

This clonotype was detected a few times. CDR3 loop: CASSPGQGRFTEAFF. Written as DNA, the CDR3 is TGTGCCAGCAGCCCTGGACAGGGGAGGTTCACTGAAGCTTTCTTT. This chain joins TRBV7-3 and TRBJ1-1; TRBD1 matches 9 bases. The CDR3 has 15 residues. Trimming took 5 bases from V and 4 from J; bases not matched to a gene: 8. Germline V gene sequence: CDR1 SGHTA, CDR2 FQGTGA. The complete variable domain, with remaining parts taken from reference TRBV7-3 and TRBJ1-1, reads GAGVSQTPSNKVTEKGKYVELRCDPISGHTALYWYRQSLGQGPEFLIYFQGTGAADDSGLPNDRFFAVRPEGSVSTLKIQRTERGDSAVYLCASSPGQGRFTEAFFGQGTRLTVV.

J is TRBJ2-1 and V is TRBV5-1, with TRBD1 matching 8 bases. This CDR3 spans 14 amino acids. Germline CDR1 is SGHRS and CDR2 is YFSETQ. V lost 3 bases and J lost 7; bases outside the gene matches: 6. In nucleotides, the CDR3 is TGCGCCAGCAGCTACGGGACAGGCTATAATGAGCAGTTCTTC. Its protein product is CASSYGTGYNEQFF. Based on the CDR3 plus reference TRBV5-1 and TRBJ2-1, the full variable domain is KAGVTQTPRYLIKTRGQQVTLSCSPISGHRSVSWYQQTPGQGLQFLFEYFSETQRNKGNFPGRFSGRQFSNSRSEMNVSTLELGDSALYLCASSYGTGYNEQFFGPGTRLTVL.

This CDR3 reads CASSRAGEETQHF. The DNA of the CDR3 is TGTGCCAGCAGCCGGGCGGGGGAAGAGACCCAGCATTTT. The chain couples TRBV6-2 or TRBV6-3 to TRBJ1-5, with D tentatively TRBD1 (5 bases). CDR1 MNHEY and CDR2 SVGEGT come from the germline V gene. V lost 6 bases and J lost 11, with 17 bases in between. The CDR3 extends over 13 amino acids.

There are a few counts of this clonotype. The genes are TRBV11-3 and TRBJ2-7; TRBD1 agrees at 8 bases. CDR1 and CDR2 (germline): SGHNT, YENEEA. This CDR3 spans 13 amino acids. The V gene end was trimmed by 3 bases and the J gene end by 4 bases; junction bases not matched to a gene: 2. CDR3: CASSLGQEYEQYF. The CDR3 DNA follows: TGTGCCAGCAGCTTGGGACAGGAGTACGAGCAGTACTTC. Full variable domain (missing parts from reference TRBV11-3 and TRBJ2-7): EAGVVQSPRYKIIEKKQPVAFWCNPISGHNTLYWYLQNLGQGPELLIRYENEEAVDDSQLPKDRFSAERLKGVDSTLKIQPAELGDSAVYLCASSLGQEYEQYFGPGTRLTVT.

This clonotype has a handful of counts. The rearrangement joins TRBV21-1 to TRBJ2-1; TRBD1 was called by the table and not checked on the DNA. TRBV21-1 counts as a pseudogene. The CDR3 runs to 14 residues. The CDR3 region has the DNA TGTGCCAGCAAATTTCCGGACACGGGATATGAGCAGTTCTTC. Translation: CASKFPDTGYEQFF.

The V and J genes are TRBV27 and TRBJ2-7; TRBD1 aligns across 7 bases. CDR1 is MNHEY and CDR2 is SMNVEV in the germline V gene (reference sequence). The CDR3 is made up of 13 amino acids. The V and J ends lost 3 bases and 2 bases, in that order; junction bases with no gene match: 1. Written as DNA, the CDR3 is TGTGCCAGCAGTTTTGGACAGGCCTACGAGCAGTACTTC. This translates into CASSFGQAYEQYF.